This TCR beta chain originates from a study of cytomegalovirus exposure and HLA in healthy donors. The protocol was immunoSEQ multiplex PCR, while the TCRdb copy is restricted to in-frame clones and leaves out a portion. The sample has approximately 160,000 clones; 75% to 90% are singletons. Germline V gene sequence: CDR1 GTSNPN, CDR2 SVGIG (reference sequence). Trimming left V 0 bases short and J 4 bases short, with 10 bases between. The CDR3 covers 14 residues. The receptor was isolated from a woman aged 18-29 years in good health and CMV-seronegative. This chain links TRBV30 with TRBJ1-3, with D possibly TRBD1 on 5 matching bases. The sample was PBMCs. The CDR3 DNA follows: TGTGCCTGGAGTGTGGGGGGACCCGGAAACACCATATATTTT. It specifies CAWSVGGPGNTIYF. The full variable domain, rest sourced from reference TRBV30 and TRBJ1-3, is SQTIHQWPATLVQPVGSPLSLECTVEGTSNPNLYWYRQAAGRGLQLLFYSVGIGQISSEVPQNLSASRPQDRQFILSSKKLLLSDSGFYLCAWSVGGPGNTIYFGEGSWLTVV.